The next 27 T cell receptor beta chains were all read from a single sample in a study of blood T cell repertoires in COVID-19. The data were produced by immunoSEQ multiplex PCR, yet TCRdb's version contains in-frame clones alone and is incomplete. In the table there are 300,000 to 450,000 clones, roughly 87% of which are singletons. The sequenced sample consisted of PBMCs or T cells enriched from blood (not recorded which). The receptor source for this set is a woman in her 30s who had recovered from COVID-19.

The V and J genes are TRBV5-1 and TRBJ1-1; D call uncertain. The V gene lost 0 bases and the J gene lost 0 bases, with 15 bases spanning the gap. The CDR3 spans 17 residues. Looked up from germline, CDR1 is SGHRS and CDR2 is YFSETQ. CDR3 bases: TGCGCCAGCAGCTTGGCCGTCAGGCAAGACATGAACACTGAAGCTTTCTTT. Its protein product is CASSLAVRQDMNTEAFF.

J is TRBJ2-7 and V is TRBV3-1 (or the pseudogene TRBV3-2); D is possibly TRBD2 (6 bases). This CDR3 comprises 12 residues. V was pared by 1 base and J by 6 bases, with 7 bases between. The germline CDR1 and CDR2 sequences are LGHDT and YNNKEL (reference sequence). The CDR3 nucleotides read TGTGCCAGCAGCCAAGGGGAGGTCGAGCAGTACTTC. Protein sequence: CASSQGEVEQYF.

This clone was found a few times. The chain couples TRBV27 to TRBJ2-3; 10 bases map to TRBD2. Losses at the gene ends were 8 bases for V and 4 bases for J; bases not matched to a gene: 9. In germline, CDR1 is MNHEY, CDR2 SMNVEV (reference sequence). The CDR3 runs to 15 residues. CDR3: CASCLGSGGADTQYF. DNA for the CDR3: TGTGCCAGCTGTCTGGGAAGCGGGGGGGCAGATACGCAGTATTTT.

V gene TRBV4-2 combines with J gene TRBJ1-1, with D tentatively TRBD1 (5 bases). Germline CDR1 and CDR2: LGHNA and YNFKEQ. This CDR3 region has 16 residues. V lost 0 bases to trimming and J lost 4 bases, with 15 bases between them. The CDR3 coding sequence is TGTGCCAGCAGCCAAGACGGCCCGGGGGTGGGCACTGAAGCTTTCTTT. It translates to CASSQDGPGVGTEAFF.

The chain is built from TRBV18 and TRBJ2-7, with unresolved D. Germline lookup yields CDR1 KGHSH and CDR2 LQKENI. CDR3 size: 14 residues. V was clipped by 3 bases and J by 0 bases, with 9 bases between them. Here the CDR3 reads CASSPAVSSYEQYF. The CDR3, as DNA: TGTGCCAGCTCACCGGCCGTAAGCTCCTACGAGCAGTACTTC.

The chain couples TRBV19 to TRBJ1-4, with D possibly TRBD1 on 6 matching bases. V gave up 3 bases and J gave up 5 bases, with 13 bases separating them. The CDR3 is made up of 15 amino acids. CDR1 LNHDA and CDR2 SQIVND come from the germline V gene (reference sequence). The CDR3, as DNA: TGTGCCAGTAGTATTTGGGGGCAGAGGAATGAAAAACTGTTTTTT. Amino acids: CASSIWGQRNEKLFF.

CDR3 protein: CASRDERGPSSYEQYF. In DNA, the CDR3 is TGCGCCAGCAGAGACGAGAGGGGGCCGTCCTCCTACGAGCAGTACTTC. The genes are TRBV10-2 and TRBJ2-7, with 7 nucleotides matching TRBD1. CDR3 length: 16 residues. Looked up from germline, CDR1 is WSHSY and CDR2 is SAAADI. V gave up 6 bases and J gave up 0 bases; unmatched junction bases: 11.

This clone was counted a single time. The J gene is TRBJ2-7, the V gene TRBV21-1; the table's D call TRBD1 went unverified against the DNA. TRBV21-1 is flagged as a pseudogene. This CDR3 is 14 amino acids long. CDR3 nucleotide sequence: TGTGCCAGCAGCAAAAAGGACAGGGCCGACGAGCAGTACTTC. Protein: CASSKKDRADEQYF.

The gene calls are TRBV5-1 and TRBJ1-2, with D possibly being TRBD1 (6 bases). The CDR3 covers 15 residues. The V gene's germline CDR1 is SGHRS and CDR2 YFSETQ. Trimming left V 3 bases short and J 3 bases short, with 15 bases between. CDR3 in amino acids: CASSSSGAGDYGYTF. CDR3 coding DNA: TGCGCCAGCAGCTCTTCAGGGGCAGGGGACTATGGCTACACCTTC. Full variable domain (missing parts from reference TRBV5-1 and TRBJ1-2): KAGVTQTPRYLIKTRGQQVTLSCSPISGHRSVSWYQQTPGQGLQFLFEYFSETQRNKGNFPGRFSGRQFSNSRSEMNVSTLELGDSALYLCASSSSGAGDYGYTFGSGTRLTVV.

V gene TRBV7-8 combines with J gene TRBJ1-4, with 9 bases aligning to TRBD1. The CDR3 runs 15 residues. Per the germline V gene, CDR1 is SGHVS and CDR2 is FQNEAQ. The ends lost 5 bases at V and 5 bases at J; junction bases unmatched: 6. CDR3 protein: CASSTTGGRNEKLFF. The DNA of the CDR3 is TGTGCCAGCAGCACAACAGGGGGCAGGAATGAAAAACTGTTTTTT.

The rearrangement uses TRBV3-1 (or the pseudogene TRBV3-2) and TRBJ2-1, with 12 bases lining up with TRBD1. V trimming: 6 bases; J trimming: 4 bases; junction bases outside the gene matches: 22. There are 21 residues in the CDR3. Germline CDR1 and CDR2: LGHDT and YNNKEL (reference sequence). The CDR3 sequence is CASSQPVDRDRGLSPYNEQFF. CDR3 DNA sequence: TGTGCCAGCAGTCAACCAGTTGATCGGGACAGGGGGCTATCTCCATACAATGAGCAGTTCTTC.

V and J are TRBV4-3 and TRBJ1-2, with D maybe TRBD1 (6 bases). CDR3 length equals 16 residues. Deletions cut 0 bases from V and 4 bases from J, with 15 bases between. Per the germline V gene, CDR1 is LGHNA and CDR2 is YSLEER. The CDR3 spells CASSQDLSGVGYGYTF. CDR3 in DNA: TGCGCCAGCAGCCAAGATCTTTCAGGGGTAGGCTATGGCTACACCTTC.

CDR3 region: CAWSVWGDRMNTEAFF. The CDR3 DNA follows: TGTGCCTGGAGTGTATGGGGGGACAGAATGAACACTGAAGCTTTCTTT. This chain joins TRBV30 and TRBJ1-1, with 7 bases aligning to TRBD1. Germline V CDR1 and CDR2: GTSNPN, SVGIG (reference sequence). The CDR3 spans 16 residues. J gave up 0 bases and V 0 bases, and 7 bases lay outside the gene matches.

This chain links TRBV5-1 with TRBJ1-1; tentatively, D is TRBD1 (6 bases). The CDR3 is 15 residues long. V was cut by 0 bases and J by 0 bases, with 9 bases left in between. Germline V gene data show CDR1 as SGHRS and CDR2 as YFSETQ. CDR3 sequence (DNA): TGCGCCAGCAGCTTGGGACAGGTGGTGAACACTGAAGCTTTCTTT. Its translation: CASSLGQVVNTEAFF.

The chain joins TRBV24-1 to TRBJ2-1; D gene unclear. There are 14 residues in the CDR3. CDR1 is KGHDR, CDR2 SFDVKD, per germline. Trimming took off 9 bases at V and 8 bases at J, with 19 bases between the two ends. The CDR3 protein is CATEPRYGSDEQFF. DNA of the CDR3: TGTGCCACCGAACCGCGGTACGGAAGCGATGAGCAGTTCTTC.

The chain combines TRBV6-1 with TRBJ1-5, with D uncertain. V lost 1 base, J lost 4 bases, and 14 bases lay in between. This CDR3 spans 16 amino acids. Looked up from germline, CDR1 is MNHNS and CDR2 is SASEGT. The CDR3, as DNA: TGTGCCAGCAGTGAAGTGCGCGCCCCCCGTAATCAGCCCCAGCATTTT. Translating it yields CASSEVRAPRNQPQHF.

V is TRBV21-1 and J is TRBJ2-3; no DNA check was done on the table's D call, TRBD2. TRBV21-1 is marked as a pseudogene. The CDR3 sequence is 14 residues long. This chain's CDR3 is CASSASGGGNTQYF. CDR3 sequence (DNA): TGTGCCAGCAGCGCTAGCGGGGGAGGAAATACGCAGTATTTT.

The rearrangement joins TRBV30 to TRBJ1-1; tentatively, D is TRBD1 (6 bases). Germline V gene lookup returns CDR1 GTSNPN and CDR2 SVGIG (reference sequence). V lost 2 bases and J 5 bases, leaving 15 bases between the germline ends. CDR3 size: 14 residues. CDR3 in DNA: TGTGCCTGGAGTATCGGGGGGCGATTTACTGAAGCTTTCTTT. The encoded protein is CAWSIGGRFTEAFF. The full variable domain, with the rest looked up from reference TRBV30 and TRBJ1-1, is SQTIHQWPATLVQPVGSPLSLECTVEGTSNPNLYWYRQAAGRGLQLLFYSVGIGQISSEVPQNLSASRPQDRQFILSSKKLLLSDSGFYLCAWSIGGRFTEAFFGQGTRLTVV.

The chain uses TRBV7-6 and TRBJ2-3; 9 bases align to TRBD2. Germline values: CDR1 SGHVS, CDR2 FNYEAQ. Losses at the gene ends were 3 bases for V and 1 base for J; bases not matched to a gene: 2. The CDR3 has 15 amino acids. The CDR3 region is CASSLASGGTDTQYF. The CDR3 DNA reads TGTGCCAGCAGCTTGGCTAGCGGGGGCACAGATACGCAGTATTTT.

The chain uses TRBV24-1 and TRBJ2-7, with D tentatively TRBD1 (5 bases). The V and J ends lost 2 bases and 1 base respectively, with 11 bases between them. CDR1 KGHDR and CDR2 SFDVKD come from the germline V gene. The CDR3 totals 15 residues. CDR3: CATSDSRRASYEQYF. CDR3 DNA sequence: TGTGCCACCAGTGATTCCCGCAGGGCTTCCTACGAGCAGTACTTC.

The J gene is TRBJ2-3, the V gene TRBV4-2; 8 positions match TRBD2. The germline CDR1 and CDR2 sequences are LGHNA and YNFKEQ. V trimming: 1 base; J trimming: 5 bases; junction bases outside the gene matches: 2. The CDR3 runs 14 residues. CDR3 coding DNA: TGTGCCAGCAGCCAAGGGACTAGCCTAGATACGCAGTATTTT. This translates into CASSQGTSLDTQYF.

The chain employs TRBV5-6 and TRBJ1-4; TRBD1 is a possible D gene (5 bases). This CDR3 spans 15 amino acids. V was pared by 2 bases and J by 2 bases, with 10 bases between. CDR1 and CDR2 from the germline V gene are SGHDT and YYEEEE. Written as DNA, the CDR3 is TGTGCCAGCAGCTTCTCAGGGCTCACTAATGAAAAACTGTTTTTT. Amino acid sequence: CASSFSGLTNEKLFF.

The V gene is TRBV28, the J gene TRBJ2-7, with TRBD1 matching over 9 bases. The CDR3 loop spans 15 amino acids. V lost 4 bases, J lost 4 bases, and 8 bases stayed unmatched. Per the germline V gene, CDR1 is MDHEN and CDR2 is SYDVKM. This CDR3 is CASSYTGTGRYEQYF. The CDR3 nucleotides are TGTGCCAGCAGTTATACCGGGACAGGGCGTTACGAGCAGTACTTC.

This chain joins TRBV9 and TRBJ1-1; no reliable D call. Germline loops: CDR1 SGDLS, CDR2 YYNGEE. The CDR3 is 14 amino acids. Between the trimmed V and J ends, which lost 6 bases and 2 bases, there was a span of 14 bases. The CDR3 loop is CASNPGSRNTEAFF. The CDR3 region has the DNA TGTGCCAGCAACCCCGGGTCCAGAAACACTGAAGCTTTCTTT. The entire variable domain, with the rest obtained from reference TRBV9 and TRBJ1-1, is as follows: DSGVTQTPKHLITATGQRVTLRCSPRSGDLSVYWYQQSLDQGLQFLIQYYNGEERAKGNILERFSAQQFPDLHSELNLSSLELGDSALYFCASNPGSRNTEAFFGQGTRLTVV.

The chain has TRBV27 and TRBJ1-5, with 7 positions matching TRBD1. The CDR3 loop spans 18 amino acids. Germline V gene lookup returns CDR1 MNHEY and CDR2 SMNVEV (reference sequence). After removal of 3 bases from V and 0 bases from J, the junction contained 11 bases not matched to a gene. CDR3 sequence: CASSFDRAKTHSNQPQHF. In DNA form, the CDR3 reads TGTGCCAGCAGTTTTGACAGGGCTAAAACCCATAGCAATCAGCCCCAGCATTTT.

The J gene is TRBJ1-4, the V gene TRBV28; D is ambiguous. From germline, CDR1 is MDHEN and CDR2 SYDVKM. Deletions cut 8 bases from V and 4 bases from J, with 11 bases between. The CDR3 has 13 amino acids. CDR3 nucleotides: TGTGCCAGCGGCCGGAGCCTTAATGAAAAACTGTTTTTT. Its translation: CASGRSLNEKLFF. The full variable domain, with the rest looked up from reference TRBV28 and TRBJ1-4, is DVKVTQSSRYLVKRTGEKVFLECVQDMDHENMFWYRQDPGLGLRLIYFSYDVKMKEKGDIPEGYSVSREKKERFSLILESASTNQTSMYLCASGRSLNEKLFFGSGTQLSVL.

J is TRBJ1-1 and V is TRBV27, with a weak D call TRBD1 (6 bases). There are 14 residues in the CDR3. Germline values: CDR1 MNHEY, CDR2 SMNVEV (reference sequence). V shed 3 bases and J shed 11 bases, with 19 bases lying between them. The CDR3 reads CASSFSTRGGWAFF. The DNA for the CDR3 is TGTGCCAGCAGTTTTTCAACCCGCGGGGGCTGGGCTTTCTTT.